This T cell receptor beta chain was observed in a study of regulatory T cells in long-lasting Graves disease. Time point of the sample: persistent/refractory GD, antithyroid drugs over 5 years with positive TRAb. RNA isolated from PBMCs was used to make the TCR library. Tubes containing EDTA received 7 to 10 milliliters of drawn peripheral blood. Building the TCR beta libraries relied on iRepertoire HTBI primers, and CDR3 regions underwent Arm-PCR. TCRdb passed the multiplex PCR reads through MiXCR, listing each CDR3 protein once. The data hold more than 650,000 distinct CDR3 sequences, with about 32% observed a single time. Study-level points and caveats: Reduced TCR diversity was observed in persistent Graves' patients versus newly diagnosed patients. It was in persistent disease that TRBV28, TRBJ1-2 and TRBJ2-5 were favored.

The CDR3 is made up of 14 amino acids. The germline V gene has CDR1 SGHAT and CDR2 FQNNGV. This clonotype was seen a handful of times. The antigen is unknown. Germline is not matched at one junction end, which may reflect a read error. The TCR was taken from a female donor with Graves disease. This rearrangement joins TRBV11-2 to TRBJ1-2; TRBD1 is a possible D gene (6 bases). This specimen was peripheral blood mononuclear cells (PBMCs), taken when the disease was refractory, from a patient treated with antithyroid drugs. CDR3 in DNA: TGTGCCAACAGCTTAAGGACAGACGGTCATGGCTACACCTTC. It translates to CANSLRTDGHGYTF.